This T cell receptor beta chain stems from a study of cytomegalovirus exposure and HLA in healthy donors. The PCR made use of 60 Vbeta and 13 Jbeta primers. Only in-frame clones appear in the TCRdb table, and some are missing; sequencing was by immunoSEQ multiplex PCR. The sample has a few hundred thousand clones; around 80% are singletons. For this clone: As yet, its antigen is unknown.

Findings and caveats of the study: The authors later found TCR association rates varying by HLA locus, with DRB1 most and HLA-C fewest.

Sequencing input: PBMCs. The clonotype comes from a man in his forties or fifties in good health and CMV-seronegative.

The CDR3 coding sequence is TGTGCCAGCAGCTCCCCAGAGGGGGCGGTAATGAACACTGAAGCTTTCTTT. It is translated as CASSSPEGAVMNTEAFF. This chain uses TRBV7-2 with TRBJ1-1; 7 nucleotides line up with TRBD1. V trimming: 4 bases; J trimming: 0 bases; junction bases outside the gene matches: 11. The germline V gene encodes CDR1 SGHTA and CDR2 FQGNSA. The CDR3 covers 17 residues.